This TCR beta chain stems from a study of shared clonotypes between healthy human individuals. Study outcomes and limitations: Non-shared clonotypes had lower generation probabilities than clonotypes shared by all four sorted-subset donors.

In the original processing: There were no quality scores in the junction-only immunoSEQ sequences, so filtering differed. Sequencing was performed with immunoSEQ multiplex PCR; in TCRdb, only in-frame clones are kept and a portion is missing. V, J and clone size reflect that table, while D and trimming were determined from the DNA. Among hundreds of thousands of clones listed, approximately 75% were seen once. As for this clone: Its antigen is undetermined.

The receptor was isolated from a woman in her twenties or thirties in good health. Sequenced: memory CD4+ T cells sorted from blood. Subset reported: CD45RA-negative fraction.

The CDR3 loop is CASSLAGQGTEAFF. CDR3 bases: TGTGCCAGCAGCTTGGCAGGACAGGGCACTGAAGCTTTCTTT. V usage is TRBV7-2 and J usage is TRBJ1-1, with 8 positions matching TRBD1. This CDR3 spans 14 amino acids. Germline lookup yields CDR1 SGHTA and CDR2 FQGNSA. Trimming cost V 3 bases and J 4 bases; bases outside gene matches: 4. Full variable domain (missing parts from reference TRBV7-2 and TRBJ1-1): GAGVSQSPSNKVTEKGKDVELRCDPISGHTALYWYRQSLGQGLEFLIYFQGNSAPDKSGLPSDRFSAERTGGSVSTLTIQRTQQEDSAVYLCASSLAGQGTEAFFGQGTRLTVV.